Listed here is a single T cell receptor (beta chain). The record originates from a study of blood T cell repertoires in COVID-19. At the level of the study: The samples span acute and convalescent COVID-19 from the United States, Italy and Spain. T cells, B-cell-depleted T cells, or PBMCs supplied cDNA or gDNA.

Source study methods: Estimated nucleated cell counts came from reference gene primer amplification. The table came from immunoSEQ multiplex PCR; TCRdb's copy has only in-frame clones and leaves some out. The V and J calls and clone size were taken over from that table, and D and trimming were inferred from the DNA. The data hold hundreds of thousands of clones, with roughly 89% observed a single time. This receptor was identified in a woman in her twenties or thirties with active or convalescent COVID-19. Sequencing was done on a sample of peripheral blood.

CDR3: CASRGGQITEAFF. The CDR3 region has the DNA TGTGCCAGCAGGGGGGGACAGATCACTGAAGCTTTCTTT. The chain employs TRBV2 and TRBJ1-1, with 7 positions matching TRBD1. The V and J ends lost 6 bases and 4 bases, in that order; junction bases with no gene match: 5. Germline CDR1 and CDR2: SNHLY and FYNNEI. The CDR3 is 13 amino acids.